Below are 32 T cell receptor beta chains sequenced from a single sample in a study of blood T cell repertoires in COVID-19. Here immunoSEQ multiplex PCR was the method, and the copy in TCRdb shows in-frame clones only, minus some. The sample includes approximately 160,000 clones, over 75% of them seen just once. The material sequenced was peripheral blood. The receptors originated from a man in his fifties or sixties with active or convalescent COVID-19.

As regards this clone: Other nucleotide sequences in the sample specify the same CDR3. The V call is TRBV5-1, the J call TRBJ2-3; 10 bases line up with TRBD2. Germline CDR1 and CDR2: SGHRS and YFSETQ. CDR3 size: 16 residues. Trimming at V came to 4 bases and at J to 1 base, leaving 6 bases not matched to a gene. CDR3 DNA: TGCGCCAGCAGCCGGACCGGGACTAGCGGCACAGATACGCAGTATTTT. It specifies CASSRTGTSGTDTQYF.

V gene TRBV2 combines with J gene TRBJ1-1; D not resolved. The CDR3 sequence is 13 residues long. Germline V gives CDR1 SNHLY, CDR2 FYNNEI. The V end lost 5 bases, the J end lost 1 base, and 8 bases lay between the germline ends. The CDR3 loop reads CASSQHENTEAFF. DNA for the CDR3: TGTGCCAGCAGTCAACATGAGAACACTGAAGCTTTCTTT.

The chain is built from TRBV6-5 and TRBJ1-1; perhaps TRBD1 as D (5 bases). The germline V and J ends were trimmed by 11 bases and 0 bases, with 16 bases remaining between them. From germline, CDR1 is MNHEY and CDR2 SVGAGI. The length of the CDR3 is 14 residues. The CDR3 sequence: CAAQGRSMNTEAFF. Written as DNA, the CDR3 is TGTGCCGCCCAGGGCAGATCTATGAACACTGAAGCTTTCTTT.

The J gene is TRBJ2-1, the V gene TRBV27; D may be TRBD2 (6 bases). The length of the CDR3 is 14 residues. The V and J ends lost 4 bases and 6 bases respectively, with 13 bases between them. Germline assignment: CDR1 MNHEY and CDR2 SMNVEV (reference sequence). The CDR3 here is CASSSSTRGNEQFF. CDR3 DNA: TGTGCCAGCAGTTCCTCGACTAGGGGCAATGAGCAGTTCTTC.

J is TRBJ1-2 and V is TRBV4-1; TRBD1 is a possible D gene (5 bases). The CDR3 length is 15 residues. Trimming left V 0 bases short and J 4 bases short, with 12 bases between. CDR1 MGHRA and CDR2 YSYEKL come from the germline V gene. CDR3 sequence reads: CASSQDVPGLYGYTF. CDR3 DNA sequence: TGCGCCAGCAGCCAAGACGTCCCAGGGCTCTATGGCTACACCTTC.

This clone was counted a single time. The gene calls are TRBV5-6 and TRBJ2-1; TRBD1 might be the D (6 bases). Trimming removed 0 bases at V and 7 bases at J, with 8 bases between. This CDR3 has 13 amino acids. Germline V gives CDR1 SGHDT, CDR2 YYEEEE. DNA of the CDR3: TGTGCCAGCAGCTTGGGAAGGGGGAATGAGCAGTTCTTC. Its protein is CASSLGRGNEQFF. The full variable domain, in which reference TRBV5-6 and TRBJ2-1 provide the parts outside the CDR3, is DAGVTQSPTHLIKTRGQQVTLRCSPKSGHDTVSWYQQALGQGPQFIFQYYEEEERQRGNFPDRFSGHQFPNYSSELNVNALLLGDSALYLCASSLGRGNEQFFGPGTRLTVL.

The chain employs TRBV14 and TRBJ2-5; D ambiguous. V lost 6 bases, J lost 3 bases, and 17 bases lay in between. Germline V gene lookup returns CDR1 SGHDN and CDR2 FVKESK. The CDR3 spans 15 residues. CDR3 sequence (DNA): TGTGCCAGCAGACAAACAAACGCGGAAAAAGAGACCCAGTACTTC. Translation: CASRQTNAEKETQYF.

The sample holds one count of this clone. The chain has TRBV4-2 and TRBJ2-2; TRBD1 matches at 8 bases. CDR3 length: 15 residues. Germline V CDR1 and CDR2: LGHNA, YNFKEQ. V gave up 1 base and J gave up 6 bases; unmatched junction bases: 4. The CDR3 nucleotides are TGTGCCAGCAGCCAAGCGTCAGGGGGCTCCGGGGAGCTGTTTTTT. Encoded protein: CASSQASGGSGELFF.

V is TRBV2 and J is TRBJ1-6; 7 bases align to TRBD1. The CDR3 spans 13 residues. V was pared by 8 bases and J by 5 bases, with 3 bases of the junction left unmatched. CDR1 is SNHLY, CDR2 FYNNEI, per germline. The CDR3 nucleotides are TGTGCCAGCGACAGGGAGGATAATTCACCCCTCCACTTT. Translated: CASDREDNSPLHF.

The chain carries TRBV4-1 and TRBJ1-2; no definite D call. The CDR3 runs to 15 residues. V lost 0 bases, J lost 4 bases, and 12 bases lay in between. Germline CDR1 reads MGHRA; CDR2 reads YSYEKL. CDR3 amino acids: CASSQDGGLGYGYTF. The CDR3 nucleotides read TGCGCCAGCAGCCAAGATGGAGGGTTGGGCTATGGCTACACCTTC.

The rearrangement links TRBV11-3 to TRBJ2-2; D remains unclear. Germline CDR1 is SGHNT and CDR2 is YENEEA. Deletions cut 5 bases from V and 5 bases from J, with 9 bases between. This CDR3 comprises 13 residues. The CDR3 sequence: CASSARRTGELFF. CDR3 nucleotides: TGTGCCAGCAGCGCTCGGAGAACCGGGGAGCTGTTTTTT.

The CDR3 spells CASLLTSGTGNEQFF. In DNA, the CDR3 is TGTGCCAGTTTACTCACTAGCGGTACGGGCAATGAGCAGTTCTTC. This chain joins TRBV18 and TRBJ2-1; TRBD2 agrees at 8 bases. V trimming: 9 bases; J trimming: 6 bases; junction bases outside the gene matches: 13. CDR1 is KGHSH and CDR2 is LQKENI in the germline V gene. The CDR3 is made up of 15 amino acids.

The chain joins TRBV29-1 to TRBJ2-7; 8 positions agree with TRBD2. Germline V gives CDR1 SQVTM, CDR2 ANQGSEA. This CDR3 contains 16 residues. Trimming cost V 5 bases and J 7 bases; bases outside gene matches: 19. This CDR3 reads CSVSTLAGGPPEEQYF. CDR3 coding DNA: TGCAGCGTTTCCACTTTGGCGGGGGGCCCCCCGGAAGAGCAGTACTTC.

The V and J genes are TRBV4-2 and TRBJ2-7; 9 nucleotides agree with TRBD1. The V and J ends lost 6 bases and 7 bases, in that order; junction bases with no gene match: 10. The germline gives CDR1 LGHNA, CDR2 YNFKEQ. This CDR3 is built from 14 residues. CDR3 DNA sequence: TGTGCCAGCAGTAAAAAATTACAGGGGGCTGAGCAGTACTTC. Translating it yields CASSKKLQGAEQYF.

This clone was observed a few times. The chain links TRBV3-1 (or the pseudogene TRBV3-2) to TRBJ2-1; D may be TRBD2 (6 bases). The CDR3 is 15 residues long. CDR1 LGHDT and CDR2 YNNKEL come from the germline V gene (reference sequence). Trimming removed 4 bases at V and 9 bases at J, with 19 bases between. The CDR3 region has the DNA TGTGCCAGCAGCCTGGAGGGAGGTTCAGGCAGTGAGCAGTTCTTC. Protein sequence: CASSLEGGSGSEQFF.

V gene TRBV27 combines with J gene TRBJ2-1; 15 positions agree with TRBD2. J was trimmed by 5 bases and V by 5 bases; bases with no gene match: 4. The germline V gene encodes CDR1 MNHEY and CDR2 SMNVEV (reference sequence). The CDR3 is made up of 16 amino acids. The CDR3 DNA follows: TGTGCCAGCAGTACGGGACTAGCGGGGGGTAACAATGAGCAGTTCTTC. It yields the protein CASSTGLAGGNNEQFF.

This chain links TRBV28 with TRBJ1-4, with 11 bases matching TRBD1. This CDR3 region has 15 residues. Trimming at V came to 4 bases and at J to 8 bases, leaving 6 bases not matched to a gene. CDR1 is MDHEN and CDR2 is SYDVKM in the germline V gene. The CDR3 is CASSSPGQGEEKLFF. The CDR3 region has the DNA TGTGCCAGCAGTTCCCCGGGACAGGGGGAGGAAAAACTGTTTTTT.

The chain has TRBV4-1 and TRBJ2-3; D not resolved. This CDR3 region has 14 residues. Trimming stripped 3 bases from V and 6 bases from J, with 13 bases between. Germline loops: CDR1 MGHRA, CDR2 YSYEKL. In DNA form, the CDR3 reads TGCGCCAGCAGCCAGGTTGTGAACTGGGATACGCAGTATTTT. The encoded protein is CASSQVVNWDTQYF.

CDR3 sequence: CASLTTGEADTQYF. Here the CDR3 DNA reads TGTGCCAGCTTGACGACAGGGGAGGCAGATACGCAGTATTTT. The chain recombines TRBV6-5 with TRBJ2-3, with 8 bases identical to TRBD1. CDR1 is MNHEY, CDR2 SVGAGI, per germline. V was clipped by 8 bases and J by 4 bases; unmatched bases: 8. The CDR3 contains 14 residues.

The gene calls are TRBV19 and TRBJ1-6; TRBD1 might be the D (6 bases). Between the trimmed V and J ends, which lost 6 bases and 6 bases, there was a span of 21 bases. CDR1 and CDR2 from the germline V gene are LNHDA and SQIVND (reference sequence). The CDR3 consists of 17 residues. The CDR3 DNA reads as TGTGCCAGTAGGCCAAACCTCGCCCTCAGGGGTAATTCACCCCTCCACTTT. This codes for CASRPNLALRGNSPLHF.

V usage is TRBV12-3 or TRBV12-4 and J usage is TRBJ2-7; TRBD2 might be the D (6 bases). Trimming left V 8 bases short and J 4 bases short, with 15 bases between. The CDR3 length is 13 residues. The CDR3 is CASRWGGWYEQYF. CDR3 DNA: TGTGCCAGCCGGTGGGGAGGATGGTACGAGCAGTACTTC.

The rearrangement uses TRBV7-6 and TRBJ2-3; 12 bases map to TRBD2. The CDR3 is 16 residues long. V lost 1 base, J lost 4 bases, and 3 bases stayed unmatched. CDR1 and CDR2 (germline): SGHVS, FNYEAQ. The CDR3 here is CASSLGLAGAADTQYF. The CDR3 DNA reads as TGTGCCAGCAGCTTAGGACTAGCGGGAGCAGCAGATACGCAGTATTTT. Filled out from reference TRBV7-6 and TRBJ2-3, the complete variable domain reads GAGVSQSPRYKVTKRGQDVALRCDPISGHVSLYWYRQALGQGPEFLTYFNYEAQQDKSGLPNDRFSAERPEGSISTLTIQRTEQRDSAMYRCASSLGLAGAADTQYFGPGTRLTVL.

The rearrangement joins TRBV27 to TRBJ1-2, with TRBD1 matching 8 bases. Germline loops: CDR1 MNHEY, CDR2 SMNVEV (reference sequence). The CDR3 is 12 amino acids. Germline trimming cut 5 bases from V and 7 bases from J; bases unmatched to any gene: 3. The CDR3 region is CASSGQGGGYTF. The CDR3 DNA reads TGTGCCAGCAGTGGACAGGGTGGTGGCTACACCTTC.

DNA for the CDR3: TGTGCCAGCAGCTTAACGAGGCAGGGGTGGAACACTGAAGCTTTCTTT. Translating gives CASSLTRQGWNTEAFF. The V call is TRBV7-3, the J call TRBJ1-1, with a weak D call TRBD1 (6 bases). CDR3 length: 16 amino acids. The germline CDR1 and CDR2 sequences are SGHTA and FQGTGA. V was pared by 0 bases and J by 1 base, with 12 bases between.

To note about this clone: The same CDR3 arises from other DNA sequences in this sample as well. V gene TRBV7-3 combines with J gene TRBJ2-2, with 7 bases fitting TRBD1. Trimming cost V 4 bases and J 6 bases; bases outside gene matches: 2. This CDR3 contains 13 residues. In germline, CDR1 is SGHTA, CDR2 FQGTGA. The CDR3 DNA reads as TGTGCCAGCAGCTCAGACAGGGCCGGGGAGCTGTTTTTT. Translation gives CASSSDRAGELFF.

This chain links TRBV15 with TRBJ2-1; 7 positions match TRBD1. V trimming: 3 bases; J trimming: 1 base; junction bases outside the gene matches: 3. Germline loops: CDR1 LNHNV, CDR2 YYDKDF (reference sequence). The CDR3 length is 15 residues. In nucleotides, the CDR3 is TGTGCCACCAGCAGCTGGGGACAGTCCTACAATGAGCAGTTCTTC. Residues: CATSSWGQSYNEQFF.

This rearrangement joins TRBV11-2 to TRBJ2-7, with D perhaps matching TRBD1 (6 bases). Trimming cost V 5 bases and J 3 bases, with 8 bases left between them. CDR1 is SGHAT, CDR2 FQNNGV, per germline. This CDR3 is 12 amino acids long. CDR3 DNA sequence: TGTGCCAGCAGCCCGGACAGCTACGAGCAGTACTTC. It codes for CASSPDSYEQYF. The variable domain in full, completed from reference TRBV11-2 and TRBJ2-7, reads EAGVAQSPRYKIIEKRQSVAFWCNPISGHATLYWYQQILGQGPKLLIQFQNNGVVDDSQLPKDRFSAERLKGVDSTLKIQPAKLEDSAVYLCASSPDSYEQYFGPGTRLTVT.

The chain uses TRBV2 and TRBJ2-7, with D perhaps TRBD1 (5 bases). Germline V gives CDR1 SNHLY, CDR2 FYNNEI. The CDR3 extends over 17 amino acids. The ends were cut back, 6 bases at V and 0 bases at J, with 21 bases in the middle. CDR3 DNA sequence: TGTGCCAGCAGGCTGACATCAGGACAATCGAGCTCCTACGAGCAGTACTTC. Translated, it gives CASRLTSGQSSSYEQYF.

V and J are TRBV2 and TRBJ2-3, with a tentative D call TRBD2 (6 bases). Germline V gene lookup returns CDR1 SNHLY and CDR2 FYNNEI. CDR3 length: 17 amino acids. Deletions cut 4 bases from V and 0 bases from J, with 17 bases between. DNA of the CDR3: TGTGCCAGCAGTGCATTGGTCATGGGGACTAGCACAGATACGCAGTATTTT. Translating gives CASSALVMGTSTDTQYF.

The chain uses TRBV21-1 and TRBJ1-5; the tabulated D call, TRBD1, remains unverified against the DNA. TRBV21-1 is an annotated pseudogene. The CDR3 spans 14 residues. The CDR3 here is CASTDPQGLQPQHF. The CDR3 region has the DNA TGTGCCAGCACCGACCCCCAGGGGCTTCAGCCCCAGCATTTT.

This clone was observed a single time. This chain joins TRBV4-1 and TRBJ2-2; TRBD1 matches at 8 bases. V lost 4 bases to trimming and J lost 1 base; unmatched junction nucleotides: 2. The CDR3 length is 15 residues. Germline CDR1 and CDR2: MGHRA and YSYEKL. The DNA of the CDR3 is TGCGCCAGCAGCCCGGGACAGGTGAACACCGGGGAGCTGTTTTTT. This codes for CASSPGQVNTGELFF.

The V and J genes are TRBV19 and TRBJ2-1, with D possibly matching TRBD2 (7 bases). The germline CDR1 and CDR2 sequences are LNHDA and SQIVND (reference sequence). V lost 5 bases, J lost 2 bases, and 13 bases lay in between. CDR3 length equals 15 residues. CDR3 sequence reads: CASSPRGGPYNEQFF. The CDR3 DNA reads as TGTGCCAGTAGTCCTAGGGGGGGTCCCTACAATGAGCAGTTCTTC.